Below, 23 T cell receptor beta chains from the same sample are listed, as sequenced in a study of CD8 T cells in ankylosing spondylitis. TCRdb called the 5' RACE reads again in MiXCR, with one record for every CDR3 protein. The data show approximately 25,000 distinct CDR3 sequences, with 17% seen just once and over 25% held by the top ten. Sequencing was performed on blood. These receptors originate from a male donor with ankylosing spondylitis or in good health (not recorded which).

The table lists this clonotype with a few counts. J is TRBJ2-2 and V is TRBV29-1; 8 bases match TRBD2. The trim removed 7 bases at V and 4 bases at J, leaving 8 bases unmatched. The germline gives CDR1 SQVTM, CDR2 ANQGSEA. CDR3 size: 14 residues. CDR3: CSAKRGRSTGELFF. CDR3 DNA sequence: TGCAGCGCTAAGCGGGGGAGATCCACCGGGGAGCTGTTTTTT.

This clonotype occurred many times. V usage is TRBV20-1 and J usage is TRBJ2-2, with 9 nucleotides matching TRBD1. CDR3 length equals 14 residues. Germline assignment: CDR1 DFQATT and CDR2 SNEGSKA (reference sequence). Trimming took 5 bases from V and 4 from J; bases not matched to a gene: 5. CDR3 DNA sequence: TGCAGTGCTCCACGACAGGGGGGCACCGGGGAGCTGTTTTTT. Translating it yields CSAPRQGGTGELFF.

This clonotype was counted ten times or more. The chain is built from TRBV2 and TRBJ2-3, with TRBD2 matching over 7 bases. The germline CDR1 and CDR2 sequences are SNHLY and FYNNEI. The ends lost 2 bases at V and 1 base at J; junction bases unmatched: 0. This CDR3 is 14 amino acids long. The CDR3 sequence is CASSELAGTDTQYF. CDR3 DNA sequence: TGTGCCAGCAGTGAACTAGCGGGCACAGATACGCAGTATTTT.

There are many counts of this clonotype. The CDR3, as DNA: TGTGCCAGCAGTTTCCGGCAGGTCTTCGGGGAGCTGTTTTTT. Its translation is CASSFRQVFGELFF. The gene calls are TRBV27 and TRBJ2-2, with unresolved D. V lost 3 bases and J lost 7, with 12 bases in between. Germline values: CDR1 MNHEY, CDR2 SMNVEV (reference sequence). This CDR3 is 14 amino acids long.

This clonotype was detected many times. V usage is TRBV5-1 and J usage is TRBJ2-2; D is perhaps TRBD1 (5 bases). The CDR3 is 15 residues long. V shed 4 bases and J shed 0 bases, with 10 bases lying between them. The germline gives CDR1 SGHRS, CDR2 YFSETQ. CDR3: CASSVDSSNTGELFF. Written as DNA, the CDR3 is TGCGCCAGCAGCGTCGACAGTTCGAACACCGGGGAGCTGTTTTTT.

The V call is TRBV4-2, the J call TRBJ2-3; D possibly uses TRBD1 or TRBD2 (5 bases each). The germline V gene has CDR1 LGHNA and CDR2 YNFKEQ. V was clipped by 0 bases and J by 5 bases, with 12 bases between them. CDR3 length: 15 amino acids. The CDR3 protein is CASSQDQAGRDTQYF. The CDR3 region has the DNA TGTGCCAGCAGCCAAGACCAGGCAGGGAGAGATACGCAGTATTTT.

This chain joins TRBV6-2 or TRBV6-3 and TRBJ1-1; TRBD1 is a possible D gene (5 bases). V gave up 7 bases and J gave up 6 bases, with 9 bases separating them. The CDR3 is 11 residues long. Germline values: CDR1 MNHEY, CDR2 SVGEGT. CDR3 residues: CASNQGAEAFF. The DNA for the CDR3 is TGTGCCAGCAATCAGGGTGCTGAAGCTTTCTTT.

This clonotype was observed a handful of times. The chain carries TRBV12-3 or TRBV12-4 and TRBJ2-7; D is ambiguous. With 5 bases removed from V and 0 bases from J, the gap between germline ends came to 5 bases. The CDR3 contains 12 residues. CDR3 bases: TGTGCCAGCAGTACTAACTCCTACGAGCAGTACTTC. Its protein is CASSTNSYEQYF.

This chain connects TRBV28 to TRBJ2-7; D is undetermined. Trimming stripped 5 bases from V and 1 base from J, with 12 bases between. The CDR3 totals 14 residues. Germline CDR1 reads MDHEN; CDR2 reads SYDVKM. CDR3 DNA: TGTGCCAGCAGTACGACGCCAGGATCCTACGAGCAGTACTTC. It specifies CASSTTPGSYEQYF.

Judged by abundance, this clonotype is medium-sized. The chain combines TRBV7-9 with TRBJ2-5, with D perhaps matching TRBD1 (5 bases). V was cut by 5 bases and J by 5 bases, with 15 bases left in between. The CDR3 spans 14 residues. Germline CDR1 is SEHNR and CDR2 is FQNEAQ (reference sequence). Here the CDR3 reads CASSIQGFLETQYF. The CDR3 nucleotides are TGTGCCAGCAGCATCCAGGGTTTCTTGGAGACCCAGTACTTC.

The table lists this clonotype with many counts. The chain has TRBV5-6 and TRBJ1-1; tentative D call: TRBD1 (5 bases). The CDR3 is made up of 15 amino acids. V lost 1 base and J 1 base, leaving 11 bases between the germline ends. Germline CDR1 reads SGHDT; CDR2 reads YYEEEE. DNA for the CDR3: TGTGCCAGCAGCTTGAGGGCAGGGTCGAACACTGAAGCTTTCTTT. It specifies CASSLRAGSNTEAFF.

This clonotype has only a few counts. An end of the junction differs from the germline gene, which may be a read error. The rearrangement joins TRBV7-2 to TRBJ1-5; tentatively, D is TRBD1 (5 bases). CDR3 length equals 14 residues. The germline CDR1 and CDR2 sequences are SGHTA and FQGNSA. CDR3 amino acids: CASSFQTHGASMDF. The CDR3 region has the DNA TGTGCCAGCAGCTTCCAAACCCATGGGGCGTCGATGGATTTT.

The gene calls are TRBV4-3 and TRBJ1-3, with 7 nucleotides matching TRBD1. CDR1 and CDR2 from the germline V gene are LGHNA and YSLEER. The CDR3 consists of 15 residues. V gave up 2 bases and J gave up 2 bases; unmatched junction bases: 3. The CDR3: CASSQTTGTGNTIYF. The CDR3 DNA is TGCGCCAGCAGCCAAACGACAGGGACTGGAAACACCATATATTTT.

This rearrangement joins TRBV7-2 to TRBJ2-7; D is unclear. Germline V CDR1 and CDR2: SGHTA, FQGNSA. Trimming pared 6 bases from V and 3 bases from J, leaving 6 bases between. This CDR3 spans 11 amino acids. This CDR3 is CASSFSYEQYF. DNA of the CDR3: TGTGCCAGCAGTTTCAGCTACGAGCAGTACTTC. Full variable domain (rest looked up from reference TRBV7-2 and TRBJ2-7): GAGVSQSPSNKVTEKGKDVELRCDPISGHTALYWYRQSLGQGLEFLIYFQGNSAPDKSGLPSDRFSAERTGGSVSTLTIQRTQQEDSAVYLCASSFSYEQYFGPGTRLTVT.

This sequence joins TRBV28 and TRBJ2-1; possibly TRBD2 for D (5 bases). The CDR3 spans 13 residues. Trimming took 2 bases from V and 10 from J, leaving 12 bases between them. Germline V gene data show CDR1 as MDHEN and CDR2 as SYDVKM. CDR3 in DNA: TGTGCCAGCAGTTTAACCCCGAGAGGGGAGCAGTTCTTC. It codes for CASSLTPRGEQFF.

This clonotype turned up a few times. The junction departs from germline at one end; a sequencing error may be responsible. The chain is built from TRBV7-2 and TRBJ2-5; D gene ambiguous. CDR3 size: 11 residues. Germline CDR1 reads SGHTA; CDR2 reads FQGNSA. The CDR3 nucleotides read TGTGCCTGCAGCCCCGAAGAGACCCAGTACTTC. It encodes CACSPEETQYF.

This clonotype was detected only a few times. The chain is built from TRBV29-1 and TRBJ1-1, with 7 bases aligning to TRBD1. The germline gives CDR1 SQVTM, CDR2 ANQGSEA. This CDR3 region has 11 residues. J lost 4 bases, V lost 6 bases, and 2 bases had no gene match. The chain's CDR3 is CSVRDSTEAFF. In nucleotides, the CDR3 is TGCAGCGTACGGGACAGCACTGAAGCTTTCTTT.

This clonotype was seen more than once but under ten times. The chain recombines TRBV21-1 with TRBJ2-7; the D call of TRBD2 is as the table states it, not checked on the DNA. TRBV21-1 is given as a pseudogene. The CDR3 contains 16 residues. This CDR3 is CASGGLAGAYSYEQYF. As DNA, the CDR3 is TGTGCCAGCGGGGGACTAGCGGGGGCTTACTCCTACGAGCAGTACTTC.

V is TRBV29-1 and J is TRBJ1-4, with a tentative D call TRBD1 (6 bases). V lost 4 bases, J lost 7 bases, and 10 bases lay in between. Germline V lookup: CDR1 SQVTM, CDR2 ANQGSEA. The CDR3 runs to 12 residues. The CDR3 region is CSVGGQGEKLFF. CDR3 nucleotides: TGCAGCGTTGGGGGGCAGGGTGAAAAACTGTTTTTT.

In this sample, this clonotype turned up many times. The DNA of the CDR3 is TGTGCCAGCAGTTTATTGAGCAGGGGGCTGAATCGGAACACTGAAGCTTTCTTT. Protein: CASSLLSRGLNRNTEAFF. The chain carries TRBV27 and TRBJ1-1; 8 nucleotides match TRBD1. V lost 1 base to trimming and J lost 1 base; unmatched junction nucleotides: 11. There are 18 residues in the CDR3. Germline lookup yields CDR1 MNHEY and CDR2 SMNVEV (reference sequence).

This clonotype was counted many times. This chain joins TRBV6-6 and TRBJ2-2; weak D call: TRBD1 (6 bases). Germline values: CDR1 MNHNY, CDR2 SVGAGI (reference sequence). Trimming cost V 4 bases and J 0 bases, with 12 bases left between them. CDR3 length equals 16 residues. CDR3 nucleotide sequence: TGTGCCAGCAGTTCGGGACATATTACGAACACCGGGGAGCTGTTTTTT. It yields the protein CASSSGHITNTGELFF.

At least ten counts were recorded for this clonotype. The chain is built from TRBV2 and TRBJ2-4, with a weak D call TRBD1 (6 bases). CDR1 is SNHLY, CDR2 FYNNEI, per germline. The length of the CDR3 is 15 residues. The V end was cut by 8 bases, the J end by 1 base, with 15 bases between. CDR3 loop: CASVRGSPAKNIQYF. CDR3 in DNA: TGTGCCAGCGTGAGGGGGTCCCCTGCCAAAAACATTCAGTACTTC. The whole variable domain, filled in from reference TRBV2 and TRBJ2-4, reads EPEVTQTPSHQVTQMGQEVILRCVPISNHLYFYWYRQILGQKVEFLVSFYNNEISEKSEIFDDQFSVERPDGSNFTLKIRSTKLEDSAMYFCASVRGSPAKNIQYFGAGTRLSVL.

This clonotype was picked up many times. This chain links TRBV21-1 with TRBJ2-2. TRBV21-1 represents a pseudogene. This CDR3 region has 16 residues. Here the CDR3 DNA reads TGTGCCAGCAGCAAAGTTAGGGATGCGTACACCGGGGAGCTGTTTTTT. Its protein product is CASSKVRDAYTGELFF.